What follows describes a single T cell receptor beta chain. Its antigen is as yet unknown. CDR1 SEHNR and CDR2 FQNEAQ come from the germline V gene (reference sequence). CDR3 length equals 11 residues. With 10 bases removed from V and 7 bases from J, the gap between germline ends came to 14 bases. This specimen belongs to a study of beta chain features in type 1 diabetes. Across the study: Examination spanned some 100 million sorted cells from all samples.

CD45RO/CCR7/CD25/CD127/CD95/CD27 staining was used to isolate CD4+ naive, central memory, regulatory and stem cell-like memory cells by sorting. Study-wide results and caveats: Type 1 diabetes patients had fewer VDJ junction insertions and more deletions. Within each of all four CD4+ subsets, Type 1 diabetes patients had TCRB CDR3s that were moderately but significantly shorter. Sequencing the cDNA could make cells with high TCR expression show up more than they should.

Investigators reverse transcribed all isolated RNA, so they sequenced expressed TCRB transcripts. Some clones are missing from TCRdb's copy, which holds only in-frame ones; the method was immunoSEQ multiplex PCR. The profile covers 300,000 to 400,000 clones, with 9.5% to 10% appearing a single time and 0.55% to 0.75% taken by the ten largest. Sequencing used central memory CD4+ T cells from blood. The clonotype originates from a man aged 25 to 40 with type 1 diabetes. This chain joins TRBV7-9 and TRBJ2-7; weak D call: TRBD2 (5 bases). CDR3 loop: CATKDSGEQYF. In DNA, the CDR3 is TGTGCCACGAAGGATTCGGGGGAGCAGTACTTC.